This T cell receptor (beta chain) is drawn from a study of cytomegalovirus exposure and HLA in healthy donors. Separate from the roughly 670-subject first cohort, the roughly 110-subject validation cohort was the one that the donors belonged to. Details on this clone: Its antigen is undetermined.

Trimming removed 6 bases from V and 2 bases from J, with 17 bases in between. The CDR3 is made up of 16 amino acids. CDR1 MDHEN and CDR2 SYDVKM come from the germline V gene. Method: immunoSEQ multiplex PCR; TCRdb's copy keeps in-frame clones and lacks some. This sample carries approximately 120,000 clones, over 90% of them seen once, and the ten largest clones take under 1.5%. Regarding the study as a whole: Among the CMV-associated chains, three were confirmed in vitro as specific for CMV antigens. Most TCR sequences were uncommon, yet certain public TCRs appeared in many donors. Cytomegalovirus status, reportedly, was diagnosed with high specificity and sensitivity by the classifier.

The chain joins TRBV28 to TRBJ1-3; D might be TRBD1 (5 bases). This clonotype was obtained from a woman aged 18 to 35 in good health and CMV-seronegative. The material sequenced was PBMCs. The CDR3 is CASRLGRVVPGNTIYF. The CDR3 DNA is TGTGCCAGCAGGCTCGGCAGGGTAGTCCCTGGAAACACCATATATTTT.